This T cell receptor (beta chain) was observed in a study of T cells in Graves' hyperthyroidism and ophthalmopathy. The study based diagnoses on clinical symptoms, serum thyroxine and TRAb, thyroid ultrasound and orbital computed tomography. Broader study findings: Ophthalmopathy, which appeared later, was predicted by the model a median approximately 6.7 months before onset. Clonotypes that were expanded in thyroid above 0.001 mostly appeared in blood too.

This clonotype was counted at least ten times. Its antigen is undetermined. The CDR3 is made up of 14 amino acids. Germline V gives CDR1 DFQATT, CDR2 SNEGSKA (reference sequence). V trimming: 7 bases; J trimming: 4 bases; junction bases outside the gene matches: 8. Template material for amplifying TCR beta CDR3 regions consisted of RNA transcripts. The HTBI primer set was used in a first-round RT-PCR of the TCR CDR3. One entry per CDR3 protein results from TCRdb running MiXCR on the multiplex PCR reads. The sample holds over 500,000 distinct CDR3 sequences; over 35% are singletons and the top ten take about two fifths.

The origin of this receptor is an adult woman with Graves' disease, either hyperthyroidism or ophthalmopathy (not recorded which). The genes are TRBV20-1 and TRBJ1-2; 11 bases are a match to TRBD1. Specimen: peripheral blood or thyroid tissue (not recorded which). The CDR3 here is CSVKGQGGTYGYTF. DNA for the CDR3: TGCAGTGTAAAGGGACAGGGGGGGACCTATGGCTACACCTTC.